This is a list of T cell receptor beta chains from one sample in a study of T-cell memory formation after mild COVID-19. MiXCR, run by TCRdb on the 5' RACE reads, gives a single entry per CDR3 protein. Of under 650,000 distinct CDR3 sequences listed, around 17% were seen once; the top ten hold about 11%. Specimen: PBMCs or a T cell subset sorted from them (not recorded which). The receptors derive from an adult woman who had mild COVID-19 (a few samples of this study predate the infection). Cell type and time point are not known. Both conserved end residues are part of each CDR3. D genes are given only for firm matches. Not every row has a clone size; where given, it reads once, few, many or a size class.

j_call: TRBJ2-5
v_call: TRBV11-2
d_call: TRBD2
clone_size: .
cdr3_nt: TGTGCCAGCAGCCACCCGACTAGCGGGGAGACCCAGTACTTC
cdr3_aa: CASSHPTSGETQYF

j_call: TRBJ2-2
v_call: TRBV20-1
d_call: .
clone_size: many
cdr3_nt: TGCAGTGCTAGAAAAACAGGGAACTACTTAGAAAACACCGGGGAGCTGTTTTTT
cdr3_aa: CSARKTGNYLENTGELFF

j_call: TRBJ2-1
v_call: TRBV12-3/TRBV12-4
d_call: TRBD2
clone_size: once
cdr3_nt: TGTGCCAGCAGTTTGGGGACTAGCGGGAGGCCTGTCTACAATGAGCAGTTCTTC
cdr3_aa: CASSLGTSGRPVYNEQFF

j_call: TRBJ2-2
v_call: TRBV20-1
d_call: .
clone_size: .
cdr3_nt: TGCAGTGCTAGAGATGTGAGGCCTGCAGGTAGTCCCGGGGAGCTGTTTTTT
cdr3_aa: CSARDVRPAGSPGELFF

j_call: TRBJ1-3
v_call: TRBV6-5
d_call: .
clone_size: .
cdr3_nt: TGTGCCAGCAGTTACTCGTTTCCCGTTGAGGACAGCTCTGGAAACACCATATATTTT
cdr3_aa: CASSYSFPVEDSSGNTIYF

j_call: TRBJ1-5
v_call: TRBV6-7
d_call: .
clone_size: .
cdr3_nt: TGTGCCAGCAGTTACTCGCAGGAGCCCCAGCATTTT
cdr3_aa: CASSYSQEPQHF

j_call: TRBJ1-1
v_call: TRBV12-3/TRBV12-4
d_call: .
clone_size: few
cdr3_nt: TGTGCCAGCAGCGATGCGAGGAGCAACACTGAAGCTTTCTTT
cdr3_aa: CASSDARSNTEAFF

j_call: TRBJ2-5
v_call: TRBV24-1
d_call: TRBD1
clone_size: .
cdr3_nt: TGTGCCACCAGTGATCCGGACAGGGACGAGACCCAGTACTTC
cdr3_aa: CATSDPDRDETQYF

j_call: TRBJ2-1
v_call: TRBV7-8
d_call: .
clone_size: few
cdr3_nt: TGTGCCAGCAGCGACGAACTAAGTAAATACAATGAGCAGTTCTTC
cdr3_aa: CASSDELSKYNEQFF

j_call: TRBJ2-7
v_call: TRBV15
d_call: .
clone_size: .
cdr3_nt: TGTGCCACCAGAGATCAGGGTCGGCTGCCCCACGAGCAGTACTTC
cdr3_aa: CATRDQGRLPHEQYF

j_call: TRBJ1-5
v_call: TRBV24-1
d_call: .
clone_size: .
cdr3_nt: TGTGCCACCAGTGATGCTTCGGGGGGTGGACAGCCCCAGCATTTT
cdr3_aa: CATSDASGGGQPQHF

j_call: TRBJ1-5
v_call: TRBV6-2/TRBV6-3
d_call: .
clone_size: .
cdr3_nt: TGTGCCAGCAGGCGGACCATCCCAAGCAATCAGCCCCAGCATTTT
cdr3_aa: CASRRTIPSNQPQHF

j_call: TRBJ2-1
v_call: TRBV9
d_call: TRBD2
clone_size: few
cdr3_nt: TGTGCCAGCAGCACCGGGACTAGCCAGAACAATGAGCAGTTCTTC
cdr3_aa: CASSTGTSQNNEQFF

j_call: TRBJ2-5
v_call: TRBV7-9
d_call: .
clone_size: .
cdr3_nt: TGTGCCAGCAGCACACCCAACCCCCAAGAGACCCAGTACTTC
cdr3_aa: CASSTPNPQETQYF

j_call: TRBJ2-5
v_call: TRBV5-1
d_call: TRBD1
clone_size: few
cdr3_nt: TGCGCCAGCAGCTTAGGGACAGGGGCTAGAGAGACCCAGTACTTC
cdr3_aa: CASSLGTGARETQYF

j_call: TRBJ1-5
v_call: TRBV30
d_call: TRBD1
clone_size: .
cdr3_nt: TGTGCCTGGGACAGGGGCGGTCAGCCCCAGCATTTT
cdr3_aa: CAWDRGGQPQHF

j_call: TRBJ2-7
v_call: TRBV19
d_call: .
clone_size: few
cdr3_nt: TGTGCCAGTAGTATCGCCCTCGCGGGGTCCTACGAGCAGTACTTC
cdr3_aa: CASSIALAGSYEQYF

j_call: TRBJ1-1
v_call: TRBV7-2
d_call: TRBD1
clone_size: .
cdr3_nt: TGTGCCAGCAGCTCGCACAGGGGTATGGGGACTGAAGCTTTCTTT
cdr3_aa: CASSSHRGMGTEAFF

j_call: TRBJ2-7
v_call: TRBV15
d_call: TRBD2
clone_size: few
cdr3_nt: TGTGCCACCAGCAGAGAAGCGGGGGAGTCCTACGAGCAGTACTTC
cdr3_aa: CATSREAGESYEQYF

j_call: TRBJ1-2
v_call: TRBV7-6
d_call: .
clone_size: few
cdr3_nt: TGTGCCAGCAGCCGCGAGGGCCCTCTCTATGGCTACACCTTC
cdr3_aa: CASSREGPLYGYTF

j_call: TRBJ2-7
v_call: TRBV20-1
d_call: TRBD2
clone_size: few
cdr3_nt: TGCAGTGCATGGGCTAGGGTAGCGGGAAGCTACGAGCAGTACTTC
cdr3_aa: CSAWARVAGSYEQYF

j_call: TRBJ2-7
v_call: TRBV20-1
d_call: .
clone_size: few
cdr3_nt: TGCAGTGTTAGATTCCCCCGAGGCACTTACGAGCAGTACTTC
cdr3_aa: CSVRFPRGTYEQYF

j_call: TRBJ2-7
v_call: TRBV7-7
d_call: .
clone_size: many
cdr3_nt: TGTGCTAGCAGCTTTGGACCTTCCTACGAGCAGTACTTC
cdr3_aa: CASSFGPSYEQYF

j_call: TRBJ2-1
v_call: TRBV4-1
d_call: .
clone_size: few
cdr3_nt: TGCGCCAGCAGCCAAGATCGGTGGCGGGGAACTTACAATGAGCAGTTCTTC
cdr3_aa: CASSQDRWRGTYNEQFF

j_call: TRBJ2-3
v_call: TRBV9
d_call: .
clone_size: few
cdr3_nt: TGTGCCAGCAGCCCATACTCTCCCAGGGCGTATGGCACAGATACGCAGTATTTT
cdr3_aa: CASSPYSPRAYGTDTQYF